This TCR beta chain originates from a study of T cells in Graves' hyperthyroidism and ophthalmopathy. Patients were aged 18 to 65, had disease duration under 2 months, and had newly diagnosed hyperthyroidism. Diagnoses were made from clinical symptoms, serum measures (thyroxine and TRAb), thyroid ultrasound and orbital computed tomography. Notes on this clonotype: Its specificity is unknown.

V lost 8 bases and J 11 bases, leaving 10 bases between the germline ends. Germline-derived CDR1 and CDR2 are MNHEY and SMNVEV (reference sequence). The CDR3 covers 10 residues. Amplification of TCR beta CDR3 regions was performed using RNA transcripts as template. With the HTBI primer set, the TCR CDR3 went through a first round of RT-PCR. TCRdb reprocessed the multiplex PCR reads via MiXCR and lists one record per CDR3 protein. The table has under 350,000 distinct CDR3 sequences, about 18% seen once. General observations from the study: The model foresaw ophthalmopathy a median around 6.8 months prior to onset. In the analysis, a 13 V-J model separated ophthalmopathy from stable hyperthyroidism.

V and J are TRBV27 and TRBJ1-5; D might be TRBD1 (6 bases). Sequencing was done on a sample of blood. The TCR was taken from a woman aged 50 to 60 with Graves' hyperthyroidism. This chain's CDR3 is CASRTEAQHF. The DNA of the CDR3 is TGTGCCAGCCGGACAGAGGCCCAGCATTTT.